Shown below are 3 T cell receptor beta chains from a single sample sequenced in a study of T cells in women clearing cervical HPV infection. Generated by immunoSEQ multiplex PCR, the TCRdb table keeps only in-frame clones and is missing some. The sample table includes 20,000 to 25,000 clones. The sequenced sample consisted of blood buffy coat. Receptors originate from a woman between 18 and 75 years old with a cervical HPV16 infection that either progressed to CIN3+ or cleared (not recorded which).

Concerning this clone itself: The read gets to within 3 residues of the CDR3 end, and the germline J gene fills in the rest. The chain uses TRBV5-4 and TRBJ2-3, with D possibly matching TRBD2 (5 bases). CDR1 is SGHNT, CDR2 YYREEE, per germline (reference sequence). Trimming took 0 bases from V and 6 from J, leaving 14 bases between them. The CDR3 has 15 amino acids. The CDR3 loop reads CASSLALGVTDTQYF. The CDR3 DNA, read in part, is TGTGCCAGCAGCTTGGCGCTCGGGGTTACCGATACG.

As regards this clone: Coverage ceases 3 residues before the CDR3 finishes, and the germline J gene fills in the end. The V gene is TRBV6-2 or TRBV6-3, the J gene TRBJ2-2; TRBD2 aligns across 9 bases. The V gene end was trimmed by 2 bases and the J gene end by 5 bases; junction bases not matched to a gene: 0. The germline gives CDR1 MNHEY, CDR2 SVGEGT. This CDR3 spans 14 amino acids. CDR3: CASSYTSGTGELFF. The part of the CDR3 DNA that was read is TGTGCCAGCAGTTACACTAGCGGGACCGGGGAG.

CDR3 residues: CASSSTSLGDTQYF. Partial CDR3 DNA: TGTGCCAGCAGCTCGACTAGTTTGGGAGATACG. The rearrangement uses TRBV7-3 and TRBJ2-3; weak D call: TRBD2 (6 bases). The read terminates 3 residues before the CDR3 end, so the remaining end is supplied by the germline J gene. In germline, CDR1 is SGHTA, CDR2 FQGTGA. This CDR3 is 14 amino acids long. V dropped 4 bases and J dropped 5 bases, with 13 bases sitting between them. The variable domain in full, with the rest retrieved from reference TRBV7-3 and TRBJ2-3, is GAGVSQTPSNKVTEKGKYVELRCDPISGHTALYWYRQSLGQGPEFLIYFQGTGAADDSGLPNDRFFAVRPEGSVSTLKIQRTERGDSAVYLCASSSTSLGDTQYFGPGTRLTVL.